Given below is one TCR beta chain in context. Its antigen remains unidentified. This sample was taken from a study of shared clonotypes between healthy human individuals. Study summary: The study used three CD4 naive, three CD4 memory, two CD8 naive and one CD8 memory plate per donor. Study outcomes and limitations: Shared clonotypes: 4.5% to 6% naive CD4, about 3.3% naive CD8, roughly 2.2% memory CD4, around 0.4% memory CD8. Some clonotypes were shared by all four sorted-subset donors, while others were not shared. The non-shared ones had lower generation probabilities than the shared ones.

Repertoires were generated with immunoSEQ multiplex PCR, while TCRdb's copy carries only in-frame clones and drops some. The sample carries 2 million to 2.5 million clones, around 95% recorded once. This CDR3 contains 13 residues. V gave up 8 bases and J gave up 0 bases; unmatched junction bases: 0. CDR1 MDHEN and CDR2 SYDVKM come from the germline V gene. The clonotype comes from a young man in good health. The V call is TRBV28, the J call TRBJ2-1; TRBD2 aligns across 8 bases. Sequences were obtained from naive CD4+ T cells sorted from blood. Subset specified: CD45RA+ positively selected. CDR3 in amino acids: CASRGGSYNEQFF. DNA of the CDR3: TGTGCCAGCCGGGGGGGCTCCTACAATGAGCAGTTCTTC.